Included here is one T cell receptor (beta chain) sequence, with context. These data belong to a study of shared clonotypes between healthy human individuals. J lost 7 bases, V lost 5 bases, and 16 bases had no gene match. This CDR3 is 17 amino acids long. Per germline, CDR1 SGHTA and CDR2 FQGNSA. Adult donors, all healthy and HIV-negative, had no recent acute infections or vaccinations. Assay: immunoSEQ multiplex PCR; the TCRdb copy retains only in-frame clones and omits some. The sample shows some 2.1 million clones, about 95% of them seen only once. The TCR was taken from a man between 18 and 29 years old in good health. The sequenced material came from naive CD4+ T cells sorted from blood. The sample's subset: CD45RA+ positively selected. J is TRBJ1-5 and V is TRBV7-2, with 8 bases identical to TRBD1. CDR3 coding DNA: TGTGCCAGCAGCCCGGACTCGACCTTCAGGGGGCAGCAGCCCCAGCATTTT. Protein product: CASSPDSTFRGQQPQHF.